The clone carrying this TCR beta chain turned up a few times. Each CDR3 protein is one row after TCRdb ran MiXCR on the 5' RACE reads. Of approximately 350,000 distinct CDR3 sequences listed, 9% to 15% are singletons. These data are taken from a study of identical twins. This CDR3 is 18 amino acids long. V lost 4 bases, J lost 0 bases, and 9 bases stayed unmatched. Germline loops: CDR1 LGHDT, CDR2 YNNKEL (reference sequence). These same data were also listed under a study on yellow fever vaccine responses in identical twins.

This TCR came from a woman aged 18-30 years in good health. The sample comprised CD8+ T cells sorted from blood. The chain has TRBV3-1 and TRBJ2-3; 11 positions agree with TRBD1. The CDR3 protein is CASSPRDRGRVSTDTQYF. The DNA of the CDR3 is TGTGCCAGCAGCCCCCGGGACAGGGGGAGGGTTAGCACAGATACGCAGTATTTT.